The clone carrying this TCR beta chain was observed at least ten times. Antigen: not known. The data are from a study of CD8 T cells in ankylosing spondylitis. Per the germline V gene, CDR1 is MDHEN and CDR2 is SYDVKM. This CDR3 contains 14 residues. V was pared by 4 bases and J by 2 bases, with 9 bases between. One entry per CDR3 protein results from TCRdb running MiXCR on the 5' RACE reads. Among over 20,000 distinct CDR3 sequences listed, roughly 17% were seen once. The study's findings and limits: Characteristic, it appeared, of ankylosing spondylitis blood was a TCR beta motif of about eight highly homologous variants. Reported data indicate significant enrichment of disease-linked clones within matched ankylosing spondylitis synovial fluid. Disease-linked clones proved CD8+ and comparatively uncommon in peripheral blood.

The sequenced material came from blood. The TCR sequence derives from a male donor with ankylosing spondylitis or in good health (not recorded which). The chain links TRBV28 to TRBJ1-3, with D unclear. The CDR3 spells CASSSDPTGNTIYF. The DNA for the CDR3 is TGTGCCAGCAGTTCGGACCCCACTGGAAACACCATATATTTT. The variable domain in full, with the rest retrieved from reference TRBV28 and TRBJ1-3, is DVKVTQSSRYLVKRTGEKVFLECVQDMDHENMFWYRQDPGLGLRLIYFSYDVKMKEKGDIPEGYSVSREKKERFSLILESASTNQTSMYLCASSSDPTGNTIYFGEGSWLTVV.